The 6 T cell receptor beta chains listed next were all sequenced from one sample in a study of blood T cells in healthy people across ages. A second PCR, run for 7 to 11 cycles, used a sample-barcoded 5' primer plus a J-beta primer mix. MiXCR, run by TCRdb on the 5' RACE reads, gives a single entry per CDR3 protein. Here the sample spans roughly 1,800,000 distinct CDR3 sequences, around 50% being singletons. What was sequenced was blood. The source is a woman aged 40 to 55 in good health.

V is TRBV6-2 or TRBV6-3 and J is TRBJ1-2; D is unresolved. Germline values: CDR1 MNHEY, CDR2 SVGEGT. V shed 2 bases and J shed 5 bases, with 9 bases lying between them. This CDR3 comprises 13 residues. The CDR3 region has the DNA TGTGCCAGCAGTTACGAGGCACCGTATGGCTACACCTTC. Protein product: CASSYEAPYGYTF.

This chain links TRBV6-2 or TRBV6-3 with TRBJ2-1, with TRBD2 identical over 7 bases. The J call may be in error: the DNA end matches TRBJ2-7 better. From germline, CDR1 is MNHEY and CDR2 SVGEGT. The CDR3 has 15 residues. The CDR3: CASRGREGLPNEQYF. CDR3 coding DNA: TGTGCCAGCAGAGGCAGGGAGGGTCTGCCGAATGAGCAGTACTTC.

Written as DNA, the CDR3 is TGTGCCAGCAGCTCCAAACTAGTCCCAGGAGGTCCAGATACGCAGTATTTT. This gives the protein CASSSKLVPGGPDTQYF. The rearrangement links TRBV5-6 to TRBJ2-3, with a weak D call TRBD2 (5 bases). The CDR3 extends over 17 amino acids. V was pared by 3 bases and J by 4 bases, with 21 bases between. Germline V gives CDR1 SGHDT, CDR2 YYEEEE.

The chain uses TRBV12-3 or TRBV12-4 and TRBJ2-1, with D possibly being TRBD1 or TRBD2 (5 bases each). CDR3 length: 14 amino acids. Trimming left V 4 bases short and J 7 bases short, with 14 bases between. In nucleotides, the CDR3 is TGTGCCAGCAGTTCCGGGACGGTAAATAATGAGCAGTTCTTC. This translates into CASSSGTVNNEQFF.

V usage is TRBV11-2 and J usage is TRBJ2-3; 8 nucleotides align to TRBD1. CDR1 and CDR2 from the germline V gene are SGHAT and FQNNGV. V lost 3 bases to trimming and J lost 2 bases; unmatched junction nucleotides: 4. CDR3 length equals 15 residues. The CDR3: CASSFDRGNTDTQYF. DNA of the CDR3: TGTGCCAGCAGCTTTGACAGGGGTAACACAGATACGCAGTATTTT.

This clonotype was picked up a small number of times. CDR3 in DNA: TGTGCCAGCAGCCCGCGGGACAGATTCTACGAGCAGTACTTC. It specifies CASSPRDRFYEQYF. This chain uses TRBV7-9 with TRBJ2-7, with D maybe TRBD1 (7 bases). V shed 5 bases and J shed 3 bases, with 14 bases lying between them. Germline lookup yields CDR1 SEHNR and CDR2 FQNEAQ (reference sequence). The CDR3 sequence is 14 residues long.